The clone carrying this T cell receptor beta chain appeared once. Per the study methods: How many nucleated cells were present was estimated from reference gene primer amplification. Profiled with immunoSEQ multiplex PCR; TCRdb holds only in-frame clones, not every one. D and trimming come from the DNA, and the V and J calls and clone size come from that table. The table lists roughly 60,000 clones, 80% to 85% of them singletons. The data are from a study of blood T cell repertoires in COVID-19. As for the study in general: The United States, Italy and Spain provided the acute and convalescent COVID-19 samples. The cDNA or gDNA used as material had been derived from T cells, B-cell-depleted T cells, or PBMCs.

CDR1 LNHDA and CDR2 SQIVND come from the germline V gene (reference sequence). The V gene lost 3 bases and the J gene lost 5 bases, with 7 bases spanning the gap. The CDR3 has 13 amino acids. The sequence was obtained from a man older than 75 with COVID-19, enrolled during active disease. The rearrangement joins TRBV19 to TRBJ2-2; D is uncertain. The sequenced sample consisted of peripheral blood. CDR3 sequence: CASSIPGTGELFF. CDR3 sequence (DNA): TGTGCCAGTAGTATCCCCGGGACCGGGGAGCTGTTTTTT.